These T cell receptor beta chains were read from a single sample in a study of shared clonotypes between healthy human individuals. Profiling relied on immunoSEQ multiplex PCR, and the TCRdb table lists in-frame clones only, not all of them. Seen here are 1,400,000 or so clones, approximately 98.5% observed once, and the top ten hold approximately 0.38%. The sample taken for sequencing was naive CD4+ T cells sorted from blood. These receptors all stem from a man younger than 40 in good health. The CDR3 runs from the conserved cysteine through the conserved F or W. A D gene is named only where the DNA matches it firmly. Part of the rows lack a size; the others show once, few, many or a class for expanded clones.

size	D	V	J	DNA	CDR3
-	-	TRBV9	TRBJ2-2	TGTGCCAGCTCAATATTAGCAGCGAACACCGGGGAGCTGTTTTTT	CASSILAANTGELFF
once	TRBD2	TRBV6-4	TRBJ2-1	TGTGCCAGCAGTGATGGGCCACTAGCGCAAACCTACAATGAGCAGTTCTTC	CASSDGPLAQTYNEQFF
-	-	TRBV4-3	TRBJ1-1	TGCGCCAGCAGCCAAGGAATACGAGGGGCTGAAGCTTTCTTT	CASSQGIRGAEAFF
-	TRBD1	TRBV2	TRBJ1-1	TGTGCCAGCAGTGGACAGGGTAACACTGAAGCTTTCTTT	CASSGQGNTEAFF
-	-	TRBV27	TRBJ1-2	TGTGCCAGCAGTTTATCCTGGACAGAAGAGGATGGCTACACCTTC	CASSLSWTEEDGYTF
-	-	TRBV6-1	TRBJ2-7	TGTGCCAGCGAGAGACGGCACCCATCCTACGAGCAGTACTTC	CASERRHPSYEQYF
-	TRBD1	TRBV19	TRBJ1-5	TGTGCCAGTATTGACAGGGCTTTCGGCAATCAGCCCCAGCATTTT	CASIDRAFGNQPQHF
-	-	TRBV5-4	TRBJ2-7	TGTGCCAGCAGCTTGCAGGGAGTCTACGAGCAGTACTTC	CASSLQGVYEQYF
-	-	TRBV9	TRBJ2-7	TGTGCCAGCAGCGTAGGGGAGAGGGGCACCTACGAGCAGTACTTC	CASSVGERGTYEQYF
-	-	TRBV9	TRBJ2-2	TGTGCCAGCAGTGCCCAAATCTCTCCCCCGTTGAACGCCGGGGAGCTGTTTTTT	CASSAQISPPLNAGELFF
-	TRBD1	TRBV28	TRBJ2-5	TGTGCCAGCAGTCCTTCGGGACAGAACCAAGAGACCCAGTACTTC	CASSPSGQNQETQYF
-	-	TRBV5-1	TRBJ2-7	TGCGCCAGCAGCTTGAGGACTAACTCCTACGAGCAGTACTTC	CASSLRTNSYEQYF
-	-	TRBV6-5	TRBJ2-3	TGTGCCAGCAGTCAAACAACCCGGACGCAGTATTTT	CASSQTTRTQYF
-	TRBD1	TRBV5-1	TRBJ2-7	TGCGCCAGCAGCTACTACAGGGGAGCCTACGAGCAGTACTTC	CASSYYRGAYEQYF
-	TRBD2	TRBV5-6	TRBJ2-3	TGTGCCAGCAGCTTGGGGCGGGAGGGCCTTTATACAGATACGCAGTATTTT	CASSLGREGLYTDTQYF
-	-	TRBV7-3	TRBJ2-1	TGTGCCAGCAGCTTACAGGGTTTTGGCGATTTTGAGCAGTTCTTC	CASSLQGFGDFEQFF
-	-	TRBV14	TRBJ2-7	TGTGCCAGCAGCCAAGTGAGGGGAAACGAGCAGTACTTC	CASSQVRGNEQYF
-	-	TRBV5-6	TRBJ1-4	TGTGCCAGCAGCTTAAAGAATTCGAGGGAGAATGAAAAACTGTTTTTT	CASSLKNSRENEKLFF
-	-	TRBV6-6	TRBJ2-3	TGTGCCAGCGGAAGGGGCGTCGGGACAGATACGCAGTATTTT	CASGRGVGTDTQYF
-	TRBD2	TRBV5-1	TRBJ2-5	TGCGCCAGCAGCTTGGCACTAGCGGGAGATCAAGAGACCCAGTACTTC	CASSLALAGDQETQYF
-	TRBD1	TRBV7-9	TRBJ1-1	TGTGCCAGCAGCTCCATCGGGACAGGGGTTAGTGCTTTCTTT	CASSSIGTGVSAFF
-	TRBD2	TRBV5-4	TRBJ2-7	TGTGCCAGCAGCCGGGGACTAGCGGGAGTTATATACGAGCAGTACTTC	CASSRGLAGVIYEQYF
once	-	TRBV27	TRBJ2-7	TGTGCCAGCAGTACCACAGGGATCTCCTACGAGCAGTACTTC	CASSTTGISYEQYF
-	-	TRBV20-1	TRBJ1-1	TGCAGTGCTCACAGGCCCACTGAAGCTTTCTTT	CSAHRPTEAFF
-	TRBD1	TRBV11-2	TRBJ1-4	TGTGCCAGCAGGAAAGCCGGGACAGGGGATGAAAAACTGTTTTTT	CASRKAGTGDEKLFF
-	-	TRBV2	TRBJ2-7	TGTGCCAGCAGTGAAGGTACAGGGCCTTCCTACGAGCAGTACTTC	CASSEGTGPSYEQYF
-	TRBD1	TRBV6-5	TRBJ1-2	TGTGCCAGCAGTTACCCGGGACAGGGCAGTACCTTC	CASSYPGQGSTF
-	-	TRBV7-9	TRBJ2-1	TGTGCCAGCAGCTTAGGCTCCCGCAGGGAGTCAGCCTACAATGAGCAGTTCTTC	CASSLGSRRESAYNEQFF
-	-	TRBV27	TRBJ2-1	TGTGCCAGCACCCCAACGGCCCCTAGCTCCTACAATGAGCAGTTCTTC	CASTPTAPSSYNEQFF
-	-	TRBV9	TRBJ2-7	TGTGCCAGCAGCGTTGATTCAGGGGAATACGAGCAGTACTTC	CASSVDSGEYEQYF
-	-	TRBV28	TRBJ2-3	TGTGCCAGCAATGGCGGGAGCACAGATACGCAGTATTTT	CASNGGSTDTQYF
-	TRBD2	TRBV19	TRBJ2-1	TGTGCCAGTAGTATAGAATACAGAACTAGCGGAAAGAATGAGCAGTTCTTC	CASSIEYRTSGKNEQFF
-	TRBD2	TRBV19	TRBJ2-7	TGTGCCAGTAGTATCCGACAGACCGGCGGGGGTTACGAGCAGTACTTC	CASSIRQTGGGYEQYF
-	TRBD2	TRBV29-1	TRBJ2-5	TGCAGCGTTGAAAGACTAGCGGGAGTATCCGAGACCCAGTACTTC	CSVERLAGVSETQYF
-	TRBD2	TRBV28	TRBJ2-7	TGTGCCAGCAGTGTCACCGGGACTAGAGCCTTGGGGCAGTACTTC	CASSVTGTRALGQYF
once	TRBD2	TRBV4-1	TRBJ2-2	TGCGCCAGCAGCCAAGGAAAACTAGCGCAGCCCGGGGAGCTGTTTTTT	CASSQGKLAQPGELFF
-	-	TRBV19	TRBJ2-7	TGTGCCAGTAGTCCGCAGGGGCGGAACGAGCAGTACTTC	CASSPQGRNEQYF
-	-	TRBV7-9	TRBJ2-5	TGTGCCAGCAGCTTAGAAGTGGGGGCCAAGACCCAGTACTTC	CASSLEVGAKTQYF
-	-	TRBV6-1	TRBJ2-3	TGTGCCAGCAGTGCCCGAACTACTAGCACAGATACGCAGTATTTT	CASSARTTSTDTQYF
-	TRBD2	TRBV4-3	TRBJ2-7	TGCGCCAGCAGCCAAGATCTTAGCACTAGCGGGAGGGTATACGAGCAGTACTTC	CASSQDLSTSGRVYEQYF
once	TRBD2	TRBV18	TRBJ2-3	TGTGCCAGCTCCGTTACTAGCGGGAGAACGGATACGCAGTATTTT	CASSVTSGRTDTQYF